These 23 T cell receptor beta chains originate from one sample sequenced in a study of cytomegalovirus exposure and HLA in healthy donors. The protocol was immunoSEQ multiplex PCR, while the TCRdb copy is restricted to in-frame clones and leaves out a portion. The sample includes some 140,000 clones, 86% of them seen just once. Input material: PBMCs. These receptor sequences come from a man aged 18-30 years in good health and CMV-seronegative.

There are a few counts of this clone. The chain carries TRBV4-2 and TRBJ1-1, with no clear D. This CDR3 is 13 amino acids long. V lost 8 bases and J lost 0, with 10 bases in between. Germline CDR1 is LGHNA and CDR2 is YNFKEQ. Written as DNA, the CDR3 is TGTGCCAGCTGGGCGGGTTTGAACACTGAAGCTTTCTTT. It specifies CASWAGLNTEAFF.

This chain connects TRBV4-1 to TRBJ1-5; TRBD1 might be the D (5 bases). Trimming shortened V by 0 bases and J by 7 bases, and 13 bases separated the two germline ends. This CDR3 spans 15 amino acids. From germline, CDR1 is MGHRA and CDR2 YSYEKL. The CDR3 coding sequence is TGCGCCAGCAGCCAAGAAGAGGAGGGGTGGCAGCCCCAGCATTTT. Translated, it gives CASSQEEEGWQPQHF.

V and J are TRBV10-3 and TRBJ1-2; D perhaps matches TRBD1 (6 bases). There are 14 residues in the CDR3. In germline, CDR1 is ENHRY, CDR2 SYGVKD. CDR3 sequence reads: CATHTGWKDDGYTF. CDR3 nucleotides: TGTGCGACACACACAGGGTGGAAAGACGATGGCTACACCTTC.

The rearrangement uses TRBV6-5 and TRBJ1-2; D is uncertain. V lost 0 bases and J lost 0, with 11 bases in between. This CDR3 contains 16 residues. The germline gives CDR1 MNHEY, CDR2 SVGAGI. CDR3 sequence: CASSYSASTTNYGYTF. The CDR3 region has the DNA TGTGCCAGCAGTTACTCGGCCAGTACCACTAACTATGGCTACACCTTC.

This rearrangement joins TRBV19 to TRBJ2-1; D is undetermined. This CDR3 has 16 residues. Trimming took off 4 bases at V and 4 bases at J, with 17 bases between the two ends. Germline CDR1 and CDR2: LNHDA and SQIVND (reference sequence). The CDR3 here is CASSKVSESYYNEQFF. CDR3 DNA sequence: TGTGCCAGTAGTAAAGTAAGCGAAAGCTATTACAATGAGCAGTTCTTC.

The chain is built from TRBV19 and TRBJ2-2; 7 nucleotides line up with TRBD2. CDR3 length equals 15 residues. CDR1 is LNHDA and CDR2 is SQIVND in the germline V gene (reference sequence). Unmatched junction bases numbered 9, after V lost 4 bases and J lost 7 bases. The DNA of the CDR3 is TGTGCCAGTAGTAACCCAGCGGGGAGGAACGGGGAGCTGTTTTTT. The encoded protein is CASSNPAGRNGELFF.

This rearrangement joins TRBV15 to TRBJ2-1; D perhaps matches TRBD2 (5 bases). Germline-derived CDR1 and CDR2 are LNHNV and YYDKDF (reference sequence). The CDR3 length is 16 residues. V shed 2 bases and J shed 6 bases, with 17 bases lying between them. CDR3 bases: TGTGCCACCAGCAGACGTTCTTACAGCGGAACCAATGAGCAGTTCTTC. This encodes CATSRRSYSGTNEQFF.

The chain employs TRBV28 and TRBJ2-7; 8 positions match TRBD1. With 2 bases clipped from V and 6 bases from J, the junction kept 3 bases outside the gene matches. The germline CDR1 and CDR2 sequences are MDHEN and SYDVKM. The CDR3 covers 13 residues. The CDR3, as DNA: TGTGCCAGCAGTTTACGGACAGGGTTCGAGCAGTACTTC. This encodes CASSLRTGFEQYF.

V usage is TRBV13 and J usage is TRBJ1-3; tentative D call: TRBD1 (5 bases). This CDR3 is built from 15 residues. Germline CDR1 is PRHDT and CDR2 is FYEKMQ (reference sequence). V was cut by 3 bases and J by 0 bases, with 9 bases left in between. The CDR3 DNA reads TGTGCCAGCAGCTTGGGACTCGCCTCTGGAAACACCATATATTTT. Its translation: CASSLGLASGNTIYF.

The chain couples TRBV7-2 to TRBJ2-3; D is possibly TRBD1 (6 bases). The CDR3 extends over 17 amino acids. Germline loops: CDR1 SGHTA, CDR2 FQGNSA. Trimming left V 0 bases short and J 0 bases short, with 13 bases between. The CDR3 reads CASSLASGAFSTDTQYF. The DNA of the CDR3 is TGTGCCAGCAGCTTAGCCTCAGGGGCGTTCAGCACAGATACGCAGTATTTT.

The J gene is TRBJ2-4, the V gene TRBV7-2; the match to TRBD2 covers 8 bases. J gave up 3 bases and V 5 bases, and 6 bases lay outside the gene matches. The CDR3 extends over 15 amino acids. From germline, CDR1 is SGHTA and CDR2 FQGNSA. DNA of the CDR3: TGTGCCAGCAGCCTAAAACTAGCGGACAAAAACATTCAGTACTTC. This translates into CASSLKLADKNIQYF.

This clone was picked up a small number of times. J is TRBJ1-2 and V is TRBV28; the D is unclear. The CDR3 covers 11 residues. Germline CDR1 reads MDHEN; CDR2 reads SYDVKM. Trimming pared 5 bases from V and 7 bases from J, leaving 8 bases between. The CDR3 nucleotides are TGTGCCAGCAGTGCCGAGTCTGGCTACACCTTC. It translates to CASSAESGYTF.

V and J are TRBV29-1 and TRBJ1-5; TRBD1 might be the D (6 bases). The CDR3 contains 14 residues. Trimming took off 1 base at V and 9 bases at J, with 16 bases between the two ends. Germline lookup yields CDR1 SQVTM and CDR2 ANQGSEA. The CDR3 protein is CSVEVTGGGGPQHF. The CDR3 nucleotides are TGCAGCGTTGAAGTAACGGGAGGAGGGGGGCCCCAGCATTTT.

The CDR3 region has the DNA TGTGCCAGCAGCTTACAGGACTACAATGAGCAGTTCTTC. This gives the protein CASSLQDYNEQFF. The V gene is TRBV7-9, the J gene TRBJ2-1, with no clear D. This CDR3 contains 13 residues. V lost 2 bases and J lost 3, with 5 bases in between. Germline CDR1 reads SEHNR; CDR2 reads FQNEAQ (reference sequence).

CDR3 amino acids: CASSELRGVNTEAFF. CDR3 in DNA: TGTGCCAGCAGTGAACTTCGAGGAGTGAACACTGAAGCTTTCTTT. The chain has TRBV6-1 and TRBJ1-1; D not resolved. This CDR3 has 15 residues. Per germline, CDR1 MNHNS and CDR2 SASEGT. Trimming took off 2 bases at V and 0 bases at J, with 10 bases between the two ends.

The rearrangement links TRBV7-8 to TRBJ2-7, with 10 bases identical to TRBD1. The CDR3 runs to 16 residues. CDR1 and CDR2 from the germline V gene are SGHVS and FQNEAQ. Trimming at V came to 3 bases and at J to 1 base, leaving 6 bases not matched to a gene. CDR3 in DNA: TGTGCCAGCAGCTTTCCGGGACAGGGGATATCCTACGAGCAGTACTTC. Protein product: CASSFPGQGISYEQYF.

The genes are TRBV6-5 and TRBJ2-3, with D hard to call. Germline assignment: CDR1 MNHEY and CDR2 SVGAGI. V shed 10 bases and J shed 0 bases, with 11 bases lying between them. CDR3 length: 13 residues. The DNA for the CDR3 is TGTGCCACGAGGCAATCTAGCACAGATACGCAGTATTTT. It yields the protein CATRQSSTDTQYF.

The chain uses TRBV13 and TRBJ1-6, with D possibly being TRBD1 (6 bases). The V end lost 2 bases, the J end lost 4 bases, and 15 bases lay between the germline ends. The CDR3 spans 17 residues. Looked up from germline, CDR1 is PRHDT and CDR2 is FYEKMQ (reference sequence). The DNA of the CDR3 is TGTGCCAGCAGCTTACTCTCAGGGGTCTATTATAATTCACCCCTCCACTTT. Amino acids: CASSLLSGVYYNSPLHF.

The rearrangement links TRBV7-2 to TRBJ2-1; TRBD2 matches 8 bases. Germline values: CDR1 SGHTA, CDR2 FQGNSA. The J segment lost 0 bases and the V segment lost 4 bases, leaving 8 bases of the junction unmatched. The CDR3 is 17 amino acids. In DNA form, the CDR3 reads TGTGCCAGCAGCTACTCTTGGCGGGGGGACTCCTACAATGAGCAGTTCTTC. This sequence encodes CASSYSWRGDSYNEQFF.

J is TRBJ2-7 and V is TRBV10-3, with D possibly being TRBD1 (9 bases). This CDR3 is 18 amino acids long. V lost 6 bases and J 1 base, leaving 25 bases between the germline ends. Germline V gene data show CDR1 as ENHRY and CDR2 as SYGVKD. CDR3 coding DNA: TGTGCCATCAGAGCCGGGACAGGGTTGTCTAGCGGGTCCTACGAGCAGTACTTC. Translating gives CAIRAGTGLSSGSYEQYF.

This clone was seen once. The chain has TRBV28 and TRBJ2-1; 7 bases are a match to TRBD1. The CDR3 runs 15 residues. Unmatched junction bases numbered 8, after V lost 6 bases and J lost 3 bases. Germline V gene data show CDR1 as MDHEN and CDR2 as SYDVKM. This CDR3 is CASSPQTGYYNEQFF. CDR3 DNA sequence: TGTGCCAGCAGCCCACAGACAGGGTACTACAATGAGCAGTTCTTC.

The chain is built from TRBV28 and TRBJ1-1; D is possibly TRBD1 (6 bases). Germline assignment: CDR1 MDHEN and CDR2 SYDVKM. The V gene lost 2 bases and the J gene lost 1 base, with 11 bases spanning the gap. The CDR3 is 15 amino acids. This CDR3 is CASSLMGAKNTEAFF. The CDR3 region has the DNA TGTGCCAGCAGTTTAATGGGGGCGAAGAACACTGAAGCTTTCTTT.

The CDR3 region has the DNA TGTGCCAGCAGCCCAGACGGGGGGTACTATGGCTACACCTTC. Translated: CASSPDGGYYGYTF. The V gene is TRBV7-9, the J gene TRBJ1-2; perhaps TRBD1 as D (5 bases). The V and J ends lost 5 bases and 3 bases respectively, with 13 bases between them. Germline CDR1 reads SEHNR; CDR2 reads FQNEAQ (reference sequence). The CDR3 is made up of 14 amino acids.